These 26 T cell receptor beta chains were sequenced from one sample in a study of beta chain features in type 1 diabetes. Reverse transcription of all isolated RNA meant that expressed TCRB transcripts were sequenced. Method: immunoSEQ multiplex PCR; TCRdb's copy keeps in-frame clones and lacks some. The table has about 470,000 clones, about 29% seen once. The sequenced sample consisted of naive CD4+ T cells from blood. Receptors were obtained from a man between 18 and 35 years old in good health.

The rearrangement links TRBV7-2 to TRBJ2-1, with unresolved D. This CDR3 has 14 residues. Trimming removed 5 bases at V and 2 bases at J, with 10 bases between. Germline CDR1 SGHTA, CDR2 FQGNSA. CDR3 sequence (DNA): TGTGCCAGCAGCGGTGGTGGTACCTACAATGAGCAGTTCTTC. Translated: CASSGGGTYNEQFF.

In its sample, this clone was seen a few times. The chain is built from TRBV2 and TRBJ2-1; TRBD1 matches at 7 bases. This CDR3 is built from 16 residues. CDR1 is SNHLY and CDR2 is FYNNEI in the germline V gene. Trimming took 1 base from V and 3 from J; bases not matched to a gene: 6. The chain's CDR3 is CASSEEGGGIYNEQFF. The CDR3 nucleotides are TGTGCCAGCAGTGAAGAAGGGGGCGGCATCTACAATGAGCAGTTCTTC.

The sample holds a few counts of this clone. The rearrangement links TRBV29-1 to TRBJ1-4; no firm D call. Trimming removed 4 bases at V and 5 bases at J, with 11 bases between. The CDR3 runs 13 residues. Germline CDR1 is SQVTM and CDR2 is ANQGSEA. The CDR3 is CSVAAGTNEKLFF. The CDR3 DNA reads TGCAGCGTTGCGGCAGGAACCAATGAAAAACTGTTTTTT. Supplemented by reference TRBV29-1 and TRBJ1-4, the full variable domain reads SAVISQKPSRDICQRGTSLTIQCQVDSQVTMMFWYRQQPGQSLTLIATANQGSEATYESGFVIDKFPISRPNLTFSTLTVSNMSPEDSSIYLCSVAAGTNEKLFFGSGTQLSVL.

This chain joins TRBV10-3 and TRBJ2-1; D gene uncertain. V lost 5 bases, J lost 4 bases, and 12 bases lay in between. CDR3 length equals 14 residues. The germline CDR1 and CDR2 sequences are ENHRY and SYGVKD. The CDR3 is CAISTSNGYNEQFF. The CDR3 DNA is TGTGCCATCAGTACCTCTAACGGGTACAATGAGCAGTTCTTC.

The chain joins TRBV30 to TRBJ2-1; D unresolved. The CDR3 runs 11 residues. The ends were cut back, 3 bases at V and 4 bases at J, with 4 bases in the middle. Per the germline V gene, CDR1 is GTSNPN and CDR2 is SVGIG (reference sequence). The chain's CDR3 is CAWSDYNEQFF. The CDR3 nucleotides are TGTGCCTGGAGCGATTACAATGAGCAGTTCTTC.

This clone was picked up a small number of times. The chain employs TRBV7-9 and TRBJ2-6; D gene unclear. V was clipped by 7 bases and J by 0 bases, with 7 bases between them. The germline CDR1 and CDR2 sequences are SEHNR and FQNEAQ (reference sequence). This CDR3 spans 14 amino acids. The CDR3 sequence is CASNWGSGANVLTF. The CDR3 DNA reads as TGTGCCAGCAACTGGGGCTCTGGGGCCAACGTCCTGACTTTC.

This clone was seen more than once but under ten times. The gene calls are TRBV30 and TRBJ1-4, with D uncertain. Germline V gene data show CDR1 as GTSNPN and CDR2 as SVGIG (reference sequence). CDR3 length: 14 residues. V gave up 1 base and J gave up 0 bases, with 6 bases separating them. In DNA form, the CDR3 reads TGTGCCTGGAGTGGTACGACAACTAATGAAAAACTGTTTTTT. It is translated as CAWSGTTTNEKLFF.

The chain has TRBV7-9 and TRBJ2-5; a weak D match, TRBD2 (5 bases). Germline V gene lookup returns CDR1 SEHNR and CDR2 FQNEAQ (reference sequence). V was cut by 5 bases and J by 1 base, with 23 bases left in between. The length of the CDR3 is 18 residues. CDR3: CASSPGFGGNGPQETQYF. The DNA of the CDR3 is TGTGCCAGCAGCCCCGGTTTTGGAGGCAACGGTCCCCAAGAGACCCAGTACTTC.

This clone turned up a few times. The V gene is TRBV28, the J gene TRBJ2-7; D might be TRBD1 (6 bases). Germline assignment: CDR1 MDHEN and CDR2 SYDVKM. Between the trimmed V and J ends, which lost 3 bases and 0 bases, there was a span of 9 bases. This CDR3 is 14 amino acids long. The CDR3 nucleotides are TGTGCCAGCAGTTTGCAGGGGTACTCCTACGAGCAGTACTTC. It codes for CASSLQGYSYEQYF.

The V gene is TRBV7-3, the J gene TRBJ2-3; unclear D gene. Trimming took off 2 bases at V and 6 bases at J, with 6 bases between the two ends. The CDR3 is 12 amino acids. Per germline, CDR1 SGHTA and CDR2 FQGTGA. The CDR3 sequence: CASSLPRDTQYF. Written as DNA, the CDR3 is TGTGCCAGCAGCTTACCCCGGGATACGCAGTATTTT.

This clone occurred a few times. CDR3 residues: CAISESRQGDTQYF. The CDR3 nucleotides read TGTGCCATCAGTGAGTCCAGACAGGGAGATACGCAGTATTTT. This chain uses TRBV10-3 with TRBJ2-3; 7 nucleotides match TRBD1. Germline-derived CDR1 and CDR2 are ENHRY and SYGVKD. This CDR3 region has 14 residues. With V trimmed by 0 bases and J by 5 bases, 2 bases remained unmatched.

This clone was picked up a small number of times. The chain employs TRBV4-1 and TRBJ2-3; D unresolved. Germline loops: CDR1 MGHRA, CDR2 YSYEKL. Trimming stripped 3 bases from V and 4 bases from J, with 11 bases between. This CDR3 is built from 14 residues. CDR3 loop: CASSQVLAADTQYF. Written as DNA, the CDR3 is TGCGCCAGCAGCCAGGTATTAGCAGCAGATACGCAGTATTTT.

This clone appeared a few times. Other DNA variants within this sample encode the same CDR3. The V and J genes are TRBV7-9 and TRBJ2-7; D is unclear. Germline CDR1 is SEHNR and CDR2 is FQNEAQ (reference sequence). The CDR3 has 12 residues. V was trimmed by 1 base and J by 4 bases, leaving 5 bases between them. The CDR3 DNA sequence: TGTGCCAGCAGCTTAGTGGTTTACGAGCAGTACTTC. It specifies CASSLVVYEQYF. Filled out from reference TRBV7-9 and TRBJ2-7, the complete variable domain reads DTGVSQNPRHKITKRGQNVTFRCDPISEHNRLYWYRQTLGQGPEFLTYFQNEAQLEKSRLLSDRFSAERPKGSFSTLEIQRTEQGDSAMYLCASSLVVYEQYFGPGTRLTVT.

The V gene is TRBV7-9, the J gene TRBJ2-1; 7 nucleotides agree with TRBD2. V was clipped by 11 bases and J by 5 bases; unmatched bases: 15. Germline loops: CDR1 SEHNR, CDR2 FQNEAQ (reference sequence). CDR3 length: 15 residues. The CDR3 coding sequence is TGTGCCTGCGGGGTAGTGGGCGGGAGTAACAATGAGCAGTTCTTC. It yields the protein CACGVVGGSNNEQFF.

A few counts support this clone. The CDR3 sequence is CASSSGRQSGAYEQYF. The CDR3 nucleotides read TGTGCCAGCAGCTCGGGACGCCAAAGTGGAGCCTACGAGCAGTACTTC. This sequence joins TRBV7-9 and TRBJ2-7; D might be TRBD1 or TRBD2, each matching 5 bases. V was shortened by 4 bases and J by 2 bases, with 18 bases between the two germline ends. The CDR3 runs 16 residues. From germline, CDR1 is SEHNR and CDR2 FQNEAQ (reference sequence).

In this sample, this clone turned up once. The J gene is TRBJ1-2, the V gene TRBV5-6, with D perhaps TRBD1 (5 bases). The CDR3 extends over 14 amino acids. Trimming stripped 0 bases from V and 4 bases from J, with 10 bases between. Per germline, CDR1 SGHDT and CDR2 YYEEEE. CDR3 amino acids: CASSLVDRTYGYTF. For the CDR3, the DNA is TGTGCCAGCAGCTTGGTCGACAGAACCTATGGCTACACCTTC.

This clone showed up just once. The CDR3 DNA reads TGTGCCAGCAGTGTTAGCGGCCCCAACTTACAGTACTTC. Protein product: CASSVSGPNLQYF. The rearrangement joins TRBV14 to TRBJ2-7; tentatively, D is TRBD2 (6 bases). The CDR3 loop spans 13 amino acids. The V gene lost 6 bases and the J gene lost 10 bases, with 19 bases spanning the gap. Germline lookup yields CDR1 SGHDN and CDR2 FVKESK.

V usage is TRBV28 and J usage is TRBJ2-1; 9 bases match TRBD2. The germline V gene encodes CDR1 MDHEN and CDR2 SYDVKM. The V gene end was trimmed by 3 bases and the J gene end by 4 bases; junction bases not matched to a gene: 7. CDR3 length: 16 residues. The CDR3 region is CASSFRLAASYNEQFF. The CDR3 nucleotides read TGTGCCAGCAGTTTCCGACTAGCGGCCTCGTACAATGAGCAGTTCTTC. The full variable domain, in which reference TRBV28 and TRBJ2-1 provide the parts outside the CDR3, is DVKVTQSSRYLVKRTGEKVFLECVQDMDHENMFWYRQDPGLGLRLIYFSYDVKMKEKGDIPEGYSVSREKKERFSLILESASTNQTSMYLCASSFRLAASYNEQFFGPGTRLTVL.

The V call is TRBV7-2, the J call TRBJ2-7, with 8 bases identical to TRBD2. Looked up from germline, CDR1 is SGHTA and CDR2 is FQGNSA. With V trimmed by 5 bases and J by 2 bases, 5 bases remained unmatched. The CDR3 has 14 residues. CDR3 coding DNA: TGTGCCAGCAGCAAAGCGGGGGTGGCCTACGAGCAGTACTTC. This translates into CASSKAGVAYEQYF.

The CDR3: CASSYRRSRGFYNEQFF. As DNA, the CDR3 is TGTGCCAGCAGCTATAGACGGAGCCGAGGGTTCTACAATGAGCAGTTCTTC. This chain links TRBV5-6 with TRBJ2-1, with D possibly TRBD2 on 5 matching bases. Germline V lookup: CDR1 SGHDT, CDR2 YYEEEE. The CDR3 loop spans 17 amino acids. Trimming stripped 3 bases from V and 3 bases from J, with 19 bases between.

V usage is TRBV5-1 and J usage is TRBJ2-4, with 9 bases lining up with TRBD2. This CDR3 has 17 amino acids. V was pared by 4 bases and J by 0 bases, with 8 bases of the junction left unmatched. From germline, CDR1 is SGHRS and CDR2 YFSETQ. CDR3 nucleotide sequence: TGCGCCAGCAGCAAGACTAGCGGAGAACTAGCCAAAAACATTCAGTACTTC. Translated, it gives CASSKTSGELAKNIQYF.

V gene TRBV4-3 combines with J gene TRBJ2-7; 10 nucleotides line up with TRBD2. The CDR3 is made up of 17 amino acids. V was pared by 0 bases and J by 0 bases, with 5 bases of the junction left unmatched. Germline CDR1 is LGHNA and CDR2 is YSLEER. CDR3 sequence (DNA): TGCGCCAGCAGCCAAGATCCTAGCGGGAGCACCTCCTACGAGCAGTACTTC. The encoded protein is CASSQDPSGSTSYEQYF.

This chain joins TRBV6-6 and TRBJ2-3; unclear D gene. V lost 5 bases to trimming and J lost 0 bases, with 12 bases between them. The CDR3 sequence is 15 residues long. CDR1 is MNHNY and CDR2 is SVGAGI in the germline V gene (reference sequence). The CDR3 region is CASSTGYLSTDTQYF. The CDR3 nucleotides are TGTGCCAGCAGTACGGGCTACCTAAGCACAGATACGCAGTATTTT.

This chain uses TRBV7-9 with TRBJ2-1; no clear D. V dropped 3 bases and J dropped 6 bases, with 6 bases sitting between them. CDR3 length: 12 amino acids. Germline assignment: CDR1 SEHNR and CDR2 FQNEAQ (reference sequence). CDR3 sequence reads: CASSFRANEQFF. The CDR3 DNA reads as TGTGCCAGCAGCTTCCGGGCCAATGAGCAGTTCTTC.

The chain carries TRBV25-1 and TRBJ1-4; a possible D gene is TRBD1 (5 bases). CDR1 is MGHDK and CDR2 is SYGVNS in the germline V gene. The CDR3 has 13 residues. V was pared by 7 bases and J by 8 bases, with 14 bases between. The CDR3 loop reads CASKGGAGEKLFF. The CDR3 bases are TGTGCCAGCAAGGGAGGGGCAGGGGAAAAACTGTTTTTT.

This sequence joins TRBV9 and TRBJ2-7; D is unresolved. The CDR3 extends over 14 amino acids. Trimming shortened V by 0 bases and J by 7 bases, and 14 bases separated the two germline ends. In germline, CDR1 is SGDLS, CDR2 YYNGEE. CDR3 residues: CASSVEAFTEEQYF. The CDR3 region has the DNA TGTGCCAGCAGCGTAGAAGCCTTTACTGAAGAGCAGTACTTC.